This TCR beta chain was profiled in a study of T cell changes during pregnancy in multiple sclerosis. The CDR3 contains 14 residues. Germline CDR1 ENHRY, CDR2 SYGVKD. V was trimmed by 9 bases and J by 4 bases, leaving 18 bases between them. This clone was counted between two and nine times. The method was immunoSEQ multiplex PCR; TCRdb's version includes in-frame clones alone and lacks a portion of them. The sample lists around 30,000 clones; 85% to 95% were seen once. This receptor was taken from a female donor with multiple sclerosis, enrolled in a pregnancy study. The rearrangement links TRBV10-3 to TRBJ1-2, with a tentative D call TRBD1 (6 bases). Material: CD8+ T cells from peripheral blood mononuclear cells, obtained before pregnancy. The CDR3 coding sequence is TGTGCCATAGACCGGGACACGGATCCCTATGGCTACACCTTC. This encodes CAIDRDTDPYGYTF.